The 24 T cell receptor beta chains below all came from one sample that was sequenced in a study of response to subunit inactivated influenza vaccine. TCRdb redid the calling of the RT-PCR reads with MiXCR, one entry per CDR3 protein. The sample shows more than 550,000 distinct CDR3 sequences, roughly 12% of them seen only once. The same specimen was also included in a second study, on T cells expressing NK-cell markers. That work adds: What made the TCR beta cDNA was 5'RACE template switching with UMIs.

Material: PBMCs from blood, obtained on the day of vaccination. These receptors all stem from a middle-aged man who received an inactivated influenza vaccine.

This clonotype has a count of ten or more. The V call is TRBV12-3 or TRBV12-4, the J call TRBJ1-2; D is perhaps TRBD1 (5 bases). The germline V and J ends were trimmed by 6 bases and 8 bases, with 16 bases remaining between them. The CDR3 is made up of 13 amino acids. The chain's CDR3 is CASSPSGGKGYTF. In DNA, the CDR3 is TGTGCCAGCAGCCCGTCGGGGGGGAAGGGCTACACCTTC.

This clonotype was observed a handful of times. This chain links TRBV5-1 with TRBJ2-2; no definite D call. The CDR3 sequence is 15 residues long. V gave up 4 bases and J gave up 4 bases, with 14 bases separating them. CDR1 is SGHRS, CDR2 YFSETQ, per germline. The CDR3 DNA follows: TGCGCCAGCAGCCTCGGATCTGTGGGCACCGGGGAGCTGTTTTTT. Protein sequence: CASSLGSVGTGELFF.

As for this clonotype: A much larger clone sits a single nucleotide away, making a read error possible. In this CDR3 the conserved last residue, phenylalanine or tryptophan, is missing, so a read error is likely. The chain is built from TRBV24-1 and TRBJ2-5; D is perhaps TRBD1 (7 bases). The CDR3 contains 13 residues. The V end lost 9 bases, the J end lost 3 bases, and 13 bases lay between the germline ends. Germline V gene lookup returns CDR1 KGHDR and CDR2 SFDVKD. CDR3: CATGGTVEETQYV. The CDR3 nucleotides read TGTGCCACCGGAGGGACAGTTGAAGAGACCCAGTACGTC.

This clonotype has a handful of counts. The genes are TRBV2 and TRBJ2-1, with 8 bases matching TRBD1. J lost 4 bases, V lost 8 bases, and 4 bases had no gene match. The CDR3 consists of 13 residues. Germline V gene sequence: CDR1 SNHLY, CDR2 FYNNEI. Here the CDR3 DNA reads TGTGCCAGCCGGGACAGGAATTACAATGAGCAGTTCTTC. It yields the protein CASRDRNYNEQFF.

There are many counts of this clonotype. The chain links TRBV12-3 or TRBV12-4 to TRBJ1-6, with 7 bases lining up with TRBD1. Germline trimming cut 6 bases from V and 7 bases from J; bases unmatched to any gene: 12. The CDR3 consists of 16 residues. The CDR3 spells CASRTTGFGINSPLHF. DNA for the CDR3: TGTGCCAGCAGAACGACAGGGTTTGGGATAAATTCACCCCTCCACTTT.

In this sample, this clonotype turned up many times. The chain combines TRBV15 with TRBJ2-5; 7 bases are a match to TRBD1. The trim removed 0 bases at V and 5 bases at J, leaving 9 bases unmatched. This CDR3 region has 16 residues. Germline assignment: CDR1 LNHNV and CDR2 YYDKDF (reference sequence). CDR3 residues: CATSRERTGAVETQYF. DNA of the CDR3: TGTGCCACCAGCAGAGAAAGAACAGGGGCGGTCGAGACCCAGTACTTC.

The chain combines TRBV29-1 with TRBJ2-3; 8 bases fit TRBD1. The CDR3 is 13 residues long. Trimming cost V 6 bases and J 0 bases; bases outside gene matches: 2. CDR1 is SQVTM, CDR2 ANQGSEA, per germline. The CDR3 spells CSVDRGSTDTQYF. In DNA form, the CDR3 reads TGCAGCGTAGACAGGGGTAGCACAGATACGCAGTATTTT.

V and J are TRBV28 and TRBJ2-1; TRBD2 agrees at 11 bases. Per the germline V gene, CDR1 is MDHEN and CDR2 is SYDVKM. The CDR3 is 15 residues long. With V trimmed by 4 bases and J by 8 bases, 7 bases remained unmatched. CDR3 bases: TGTGCCAGCAGTTCGCCTAGCGGGGGGATGCATGAGCAGTTCTTC. Its translation: CASSSPSGGMHEQFF.

The gene calls are TRBV6-5 and TRBJ2-7, with a tentative D call TRBD2 (5 bases). Germline V gene sequence: CDR1 MNHEY, CDR2 SVGAGI. This CDR3 is 16 amino acids long. Between the trimmed V and J ends, which lost 5 bases and 3 bases, there was a span of 20 bases. The CDR3 DNA reads as TGTGCCAGCAGTAACCCCCGGGGTGGGTTATACTACGAGCAGTACTTC. This gives the protein CASSNPRGGLYYEQYF.

This clonotype appeared a few times. J is TRBJ2-5 and V is TRBV7-2; weak D call: TRBD2 (6 bases). The germline V gene encodes CDR1 SGHTA and CDR2 FQGNSA. This CDR3 contains 15 residues. V dropped 0 bases and J dropped 6 bases, with 14 bases sitting between them. The chain's CDR3 is CASSLARGYQKTQYF. CDR3 sequence (DNA): TGTGCCAGCAGCTTAGCTCGGGGGTATCAAAAGACCCAGTACTTC. Variable domain in full (rest from reference TRBV7-2 and TRBJ2-5): GAGVSQSPSNKVTEKGKDVELRCDPISGHTALYWYRQSLGQGLEFLIYFQGNSAPDKSGLPSDRFSAERTGGSVSTLTIQRTQQEDSAVYLCASSLARGYQKTQYFGPGTRLLVL.

A few counts support this clonotype. The rearrangement joins TRBV6-5 to TRBJ2-7; D gene uncertain. The V gene lost 6 bases and the J gene lost 3 bases, with 9 bases spanning the gap. Germline V gives CDR1 MNHEY, CDR2 SVGAGI. The CDR3 runs 12 residues. CDR3 loop: CASSHPGYEQYF. The CDR3 DNA reads as TGTGCCAGCAGCCACCCTGGCTACGAGCAGTACTTC.

A few counts support this clonotype. The chain recombines TRBV12-3 or TRBV12-4 with TRBJ2-7, with 9 bases matching TRBD1. The CDR3 is made up of 14 amino acids. After removal of 6 bases from V and 2 bases from J, the junction contained 5 bases not matched to a gene. The CDR3 reads CASRPGQGPYEQYF. CDR3 sequence (DNA): TGTGCCAGCAGACCGGGACAGGGACCCTACGAGCAGTACTTC.

This clonotype occurred a few times. The CDR3 loop reads CASSPRHTDTQYF. CDR3 nucleotide sequence: TGCGCCAGCAGCCCACGACACACAGATACGCAGTATTTT. The V gene is TRBV4-3, the J gene TRBJ2-3; D gene uncertain. V gave up 4 bases and J gave up 2 bases, with 7 bases separating them. Germline CDR1 reads LGHNA; CDR2 reads YSLEER. This CDR3 comprises 13 residues.

This clonotype turned up a few times. J is TRBJ1-2 and V is TRBV11-2; the match to TRBD1 covers 8 bases. The germline CDR1 and CDR2 sequences are SGHAT and FQNNGV. This CDR3 spans 14 amino acids. V shed 1 base, J shed 7 bases, and the junction held 5 bases outside the gene matches. CDR3 loop: CASSLAQGVRGYTF. CDR3 nucleotide sequence: TGTGCCAGCAGCTTAGCACAGGGGGTGCGTGGCTACACCTTC.

The chain joins TRBV7-2 to TRBJ2-2; 12 bases are shared with TRBD2. The CDR3 totals 14 residues. With 8 bases clipped from V and 4 bases from J, the junction kept 2 bases outside the gene matches. CDR1 is SGHTA and CDR2 is FQGNSA in the germline V gene. The CDR3 here is CASRTSGTTGELFF. CDR3 in DNA: TGTGCCAGCCGGACTAGCGGGACCACCGGGGAGCTGTTTTTT.

This chain joins TRBV28 and TRBJ2-5, with D unclear. Trimming removed 7 bases at V and 5 bases at J, with 26 bases between. Germline V gene sequence: CDR1 MDHEN, CDR2 SYDVKM. The CDR3 loop spans 17 amino acids. The CDR3 sequence: CASTSGNVGSWYETQYF. Written as DNA, the CDR3 is TGTGCCAGCACCTCTGGGAACGTGGGTTCTTGGTATGAGACCCAGTACTTC.

This clonotype was detected ten times or more. This sequence joins TRBV14 and TRBJ2-7; TRBD1 agrees at 7 bases. Germline V CDR1 and CDR2: SGHDN, FVKESK. V gave up 4 bases and J gave up 12 bases; unmatched junction bases: 9. The length of the CDR3 is 12 residues. As DNA, the CDR3 is TGTGCCAGCAGCCCGACAGGGCTAGTACGGTACTTC. It encodes CASSPTGLVRYF.

In its sample, this clonotype was seen many times. The genes are TRBV11-1 and TRBJ1-3, with D uncertain. Trimming cost V 2 bases and J 0 bases, with 8 bases left between them. Per the germline V gene, CDR1 is SGHAT and CDR2 is FQDESV (reference sequence). The CDR3 is 15 amino acids. CDR3 in DNA: TGTGCCAGCAGCTTAACAGCAAGCTCTGGAAACACCATATATTTT. The encoded protein is CASSLTASSGNTIYF.

The chain recombines TRBV28 with TRBJ1-5, with a tentative D call TRBD1 (6 bases). V lost 6 bases and J 3 bases, leaving 15 bases between the germline ends. The CDR3 covers 15 residues. Germline V CDR1 and CDR2: MDHEN, SYDVKM. CDR3 sequence reads: CASSTSGGPNQPQHF. In nucleotides, the CDR3 is TGTGCCAGCAGCACGTCGGGGGGCCCCAATCAGCCCCAGCATTTT.

This chain links TRBV7-8 with TRBJ2-1; D is unclear. Trimming cost V 3 bases and J 0 bases, with 12 bases left between them. The germline CDR1 and CDR2 sequences are SGHVS and FQNEAQ. The CDR3 spans 16 residues. This CDR3 is CASSFRRMASYNEQFF. The CDR3 DNA is TGTGCCAGCAGCTTTAGACGGATGGCCTCCTACAATGAGCAGTTCTTC. Using reference TRBV7-8 and TRBJ2-1 for the parts outside the CDR3, the full variable domain is GAGVSQSPRYKVAKRGQDVALRCDPISGHVSLFWYQQALGQGPEFLTYFQNEAQLDKSGLPSDRFFAERPEGSVSTLKIQRTQQEDSAVYLCASSFRRMASYNEQFFGPGTRLTVL.

The V and J genes are TRBV19 and TRBJ1-1; D unresolved. The CDR3 extends over 11 amino acids. CDR1 is LNHDA, CDR2 SQIVND, per germline (reference sequence). The V gene lost 4 bases and the J gene lost 7 bases, with 7 bases spanning the gap. CDR3 in DNA: TGTGCCAGTAGTAACACGGGTGAAGCTTTCTTT. This sequence encodes CASSNTGEAFF. The whole variable domain, remainder taken from reference TRBV19 and TRBJ1-1, is DGGITQSPKYLFRKEGQNVTLSCEQNLNHDAMYWYRQDPGQGLRLIYYSQIVNDFQKGDIAEGYSVSREKKESFPLTVTSAQKNPTAFYLCASSNTGEAFFGQGTRLTVV.

This clonotype was counted a few times. The rearrangement links TRBV20-1 to TRBJ1-1, with D possibly being TRBD1 (6 bases). The ends were cut back, 4 bases at V and 5 bases at J, with 17 bases in the middle. Looked up from germline, CDR1 is DFQATT and CDR2 is SNEGSKA (reference sequence). The CDR3 is 14 residues long. Written as DNA, the CDR3 is TGCAGTGCTACCCCCCGGGGGCGCTCTACTGAAGCTTTCTTT. This gives the protein CSATPRGRSTEAFF.

The sample holds a few counts of this clonotype. The chain employs TRBV7-9 and TRBJ1-4, with 9 bases fitting TRBD1. The CDR3 consists of 13 residues. The germline V gene encodes CDR1 SEHNR and CDR2 FQNEAQ (reference sequence). J lost 7 bases, V lost 5 bases, and 2 bases had no gene match. In nucleotides, the CDR3 is TGTGCCAGCAGCATGACAGGGGGTGAAAAACTGTTTTTT. Translation gives CASSMTGGEKLFF.

The gene calls are TRBV20-1 and TRBJ2-1; 11 bases match TRBD2. The length of the CDR3 is 17 residues. J lost 0 bases, V lost 2 bases, and 6 bases had no gene match. Germline CDR1 is DFQATT and CDR2 is SNEGSKA (reference sequence). The CDR3 DNA reads as TGCAGTGCTAGACGGGGACTAGCGGCAAGCTCCTACAATGAGCAGTTCTTC. Its translation is CSARRGLAASSYNEQFF.